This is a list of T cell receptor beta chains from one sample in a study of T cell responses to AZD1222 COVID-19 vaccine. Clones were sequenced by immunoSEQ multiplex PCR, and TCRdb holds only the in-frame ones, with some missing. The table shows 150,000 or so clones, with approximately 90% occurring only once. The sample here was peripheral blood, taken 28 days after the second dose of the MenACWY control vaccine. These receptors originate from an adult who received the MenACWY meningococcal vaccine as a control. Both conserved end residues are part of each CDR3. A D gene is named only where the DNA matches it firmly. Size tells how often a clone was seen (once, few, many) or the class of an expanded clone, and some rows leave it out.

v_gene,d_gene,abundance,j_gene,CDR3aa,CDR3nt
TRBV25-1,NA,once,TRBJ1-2,CASSEQGNGYTF,TGTGCCAGCAGTGAACAGGGGAATGGCTACACCTTC
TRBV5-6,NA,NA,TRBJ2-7,CASSLTRGPLRYEQYF,TGTGCCAGCAGCTTAACCCGCGGGCCACTCCGGTACGAGCAGTACTTC
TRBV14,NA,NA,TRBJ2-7,CASSQVGVGYEQYF,TGTGCCAGCAGCCAAGTGGGAGTTGGGTACGAGCAGTACTTC
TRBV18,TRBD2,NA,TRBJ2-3,CASSWREGYTDTQYF,TGTGCCAGCTCATGGCGGGAGGGATACACAGATACGCAGTATTTT
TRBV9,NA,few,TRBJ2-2,CASSVGGQRGRNTGELFF,TGTGCCAGCAGCGTAGGAGGCCAACGAGGTCGGAACACCGGGGAGCTGTTTTTT
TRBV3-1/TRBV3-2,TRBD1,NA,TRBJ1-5,CASSQGQGSNQPQHF,TGTGCCAGCAGCCAAGGACAGGGTAGCAATCAGCCCCAGCATTTT
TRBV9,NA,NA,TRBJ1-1,CASSVDSVAGAFF,TGTGCCAGCAGCGTGGACAGCGTTGCTGGCGCTTTCTTT
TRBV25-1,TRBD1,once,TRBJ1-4,CASSWDREDKLFF,TGTGCCAGCAGTTGGGACAGGGAAGACAAACTGTTTTTT
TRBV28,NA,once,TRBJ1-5,CASSSDSGRGQPQHF,TGTGCCAGCAGTTCGGACTCGGGGAGAGGTCAGCCCCAGCATTTT
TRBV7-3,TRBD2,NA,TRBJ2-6,CASSLFGTTVLTF,TGTGCCAGCAGCTTATTCGGGACTACCGTCCTGACTTTC
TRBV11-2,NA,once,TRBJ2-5,CASSPGSGPTETQYF,TGTGCCAGCAGCCCAGGGAGTGGGCCCACAGAGACCCAGTACTTC
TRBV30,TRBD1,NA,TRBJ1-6,CAWSLDREVSPLHF,TGTGCCTGGAGCCTGGACAGGGAAGTTTCACCCCTCCACTTT